The rows below give T cell receptor beta chains drawn from one sample of a study of cytomegalovirus exposure and HLA in healthy donors. Profiled with immunoSEQ multiplex PCR; TCRdb holds only in-frame clones, not every one. The sample has 250,000 to 350,000 clones; just over 85% are singletons. Sequencing was done on a sample of PBMCs. The receptors were sampled from a man aged 35-49 years in good health and CMV-seropositive. Each CDR3 is given with its conserved first and last residue. A D gene is named only where the DNA matches it firmly. The size entry is marked missing in some rows and otherwise reads once, few, many or a size class.

>NA|TRBV7-9|TRBJ2-6|TRBD1
CASSFDRAGANVLTF
TGTGCCAGCAGCTTTGACAGGGCTGGGGCCAACGTCCTGACTTTC
>NA|TRBV19|TRBJ2-1|TRBD2
CASSIGVTSGTYNEQFF
TGTGCCAGTAGTATTGGAGTGACTAGCGGGACCTACAATGAGCAGTTCTTC
>NA|TRBV28|TRBJ1-1|TRBD1
CASSSRTGSMNTEAFF
TGTGCCAGCAGTTCCCGGACAGGGAGTATGAACACTGAAGCTTTCTTT
>once|TRBV13|TRBJ2-7|NA
CASSLSPGGPEQYF
TGTGCCAGCAGCTTATCCCCCGGAGGGCCCGAGCAGTACTTC
>NA|TRBV7-8|TRBJ2-1|TRBD1
CASAPGTASDEQFF
TGTGCCAGCGCTCCGGGGACAGCAAGCGATGAGCAGTTCTTC
>once|TRBV28|TRBJ1-1|NA
CASTAETDSNTEAFF
TGTGCCAGCACCGCTGAGACAGACTCGAACACTGAAGCTTTCTTT
>NA|TRBV11-2|TRBJ2-7|TRBD2
CASSLVLAGMAREQYF
TGTGCCAGCAGCTTAGTTTTAGCGGGAATGGCTCGCGAGCAGTACTTC
>once|TRBV27|TRBJ1-2|NA
CASSLTGRNYGYTF
TGTGCCAGCAGTCTAACAGGGCGGAACTATGGCTACACCTTC
>NA|TRBV7-9|TRBJ1-1|NA
CASSLDEGGDTEAFF
TGTGCCAGCAGCTTAGATGAGGGTGGGGACACTGAAGCTTTCTTT
>NA|TRBV7-9|TRBJ1-1|NA
CASNSGKGALSEAFF
TGTGCCAGCAATTCTGGGAAAGGGGCATTGTCTGAAGCTTTCTTT
>NA|TRBV2|TRBJ1-5|NA
CASSLRVGNQPQHF
TGTGCCAGCAGCTTACGGGTGGGCAATCAGCCCCAGCATTTT
>NA|TRBV2|TRBJ2-5|NA
CASTLEETQYF
TGTGCCAGCACCTTAGAAGAGACCCAGTACTTC
>NA|TRBV20-1|TRBJ2-5|NA
CSAGAQETQYF
TGCAGTGCTGGGGCACAAGAGACCCAGTACTTC
>NA|TRBV7-9|TRBJ1-2|TRBD1
CASSSWDRVVYGYTF
TGTGCCAGCAGCTCATGGGACAGGGTAGTTTATGGCTACACCTTC
>few|TRBV5-6|TRBJ2-7|NA
CASSLGAGTYEQYF
TGTGCCAGCAGCCTCGGCGCGGGCACCTACGAGCAGTACTTC
>NA|TRBV29-1|TRBJ2-1|TRBD2
CSSTLRAGGFNEQFF
TGCAGCTCGACCCTAAGAGCGGGAGGGTTTAATGAGCAGTTCTTC
>NA|TRBV4-1|TRBJ1-1|NA
CASSQDVSGGTEAFF
TGCGCCAGCAGCCAGGACGTCTCGGGGGGCACTGAAGCTTTCTTT
>few|TRBV14|TRBJ1-1|NA
CASSQDRGGTEAFF
TGTGCCAGCAGCCAAGACAGGGGCGGCACTGAAGCTTTCTTT
>NA|TRBV11-2|TRBJ1-4|TRBD1
CASSFHRQGAEKLFF
TGTGCCAGCAGTTTCCATAGACAGGGAGCGGAAAAACTGTTTTTT
>NA|TRBV9|TRBJ1-1|TRBD1
CASSRQGGDTEAFF
TGTGCCAGCAGCCGCCAGGGGGGAGACACTGAAGCTTTCTTT
>NA|TRBV28|TRBJ2-3|TRBD2
CASSPGTSFTDTQYF
TGTGCCAGCAGTCCCGGGACTAGCTTCACAGATACGCAGTATTTT
>NA|TRBV7-9|TRBJ2-1|NA
CASSPLQGLQFF
TGTGCCAGCAGCCCCTTACAGGGTCTGCAGTTCTTC
>NA|TRBV6-5|TRBJ1-5|NA
CASRSRGAEQPQHF
TGTGCCAGCAGATCCAGGGGAGCGGAACAGCCCCAGCATTTT
>once|TRBV6-5|TRBJ2-7|TRBD2
CASSYAGGSYSYEQYF
TGTGCCAGCAGTTACGCCGGGGGGAGTTACTCCTACGAGCAGTACTTC
>NA|TRBV19|TRBJ1-2|TRBD1
CASSIVETGDGYTF
TGTGCCAGTAGTATAGTAGAGACAGGGGACGGCTACACCTTC